The 3 T cell receptor beta chains given below trace back to one sample, sequenced in a study of vaccination and CD4 T cells after COVID-19. With the Oncomine TCR Beta short-read assay, DNA from cultured CD4+ T cells was sequenced. MiXCR, run by TCRdb on the PCR reads, gives a single entry per CDR3 protein. Here the sample spans 13,000 or so distinct CDR3 sequences, 27% being singletons. Treatment here: approximately nine-day PBMC culture with coronavirus spike peptide pools or control peptides (ViraFEST assay). Antigen specificity for these receptors is unknown. The specimen was CD4+ T cells from blood, cultured in vitro. The receptors were gathered from a human donor who had recovered from COVID-19.

V is TRBV2 and J is TRBJ1-3; TRBD1 aligns across 8 bases. The trim removed 7 bases at V and 2 bases at J, leaving 4 bases unmatched. The CDR3 extends over 14 amino acids. Per germline, CDR1 SNHLY and CDR2 FYNNEI. The CDR3 DNA is TGTGCCAGCACCGACAGGGGAACTGGAAACACCATATATTTT. Protein: CASTDRGTGNTIYF.

This clonotype has more than one count but fewer than ten. V is TRBV5-4 and J is TRBJ2-3; no reliable D call. The V end lost 4 bases, the J end lost 1 base, and 10 bases lay between the germline ends. Germline V CDR1 and CDR2: SGHNT, YYREEE (reference sequence). The CDR3 loop spans 14 amino acids. The CDR3 DNA sequence: TGTGCCAGCAGCCCTCTGACGGGCACAGATACGCAGTATTTT. Encoded protein: CASSPLTGTDTQYF.

The chain combines TRBV6-1 with TRBJ1-1; no firm D call. Trimming removed 6 bases from V and 5 bases from J, with 16 bases in between. CDR1 is MNHNS and CDR2 is SASEGT in the germline V gene. The CDR3 is 14 residues long. The CDR3 coding sequence is TGTGCCAGCAGGGGCCCGATAAAAACAACTGAAGCTTTCTTT. Translating gives CASRGPIKTTEAFF.